These 24 T cell receptor beta chains came from one sample sequenced in a study of beta chain features in type 1 diabetes. Since all of the isolated RNA was reverse transcribed, expressed TCRB transcripts were what got sequenced. Profiling relied on immunoSEQ multiplex PCR, and the TCRdb table lists in-frame clones only, not all of them. The data contain some 300,000 clones, about 7.8% of them seen just once; the ten biggest clones take up more than 0.9%. Sequencing was performed on central memory CD4+ T cells from blood. The source of these receptors is a woman younger than 35 in good health.

The chain couples TRBV7-9 to TRBJ1-2; D not certain. Germline values: CDR1 SEHNR, CDR2 FQNEAQ (reference sequence). V shed 3 bases and J shed 5 bases, with 16 bases lying between them. The CDR3 loop spans 15 amino acids. Written as DNA, the CDR3 is TGTGCCAGCAGCTTTTCAACCGGACTGGGGTATGGCTACACCTTC. The encoded protein is CASSFSTGLGYGYTF.

The chain links TRBV19 to TRBJ2-7, with D maybe TRBD2 (5 bases). Germline V gene lookup returns CDR1 LNHDA and CDR2 SQIVND (reference sequence). The CDR3 has 14 residues. V was pared by 3 bases and J by 1 base, with 10 bases between. The CDR3 coding sequence is TGTGCCAGTAGTATCAAGCAGCGGTCCTACGAGCAGTACTTC. The encoded protein is CASSIKQRSYEQYF.

This clone was picked up many times. The V and J genes are TRBV10-3 and TRBJ2-3; D possibly uses TRBD1 or TRBD2 (5 bases each). The CDR3 is 15 amino acids. Germline CDR1 ENHRY, CDR2 SYGVKD. With 6 bases removed from V and 0 bases from J, the gap between germline ends came to 13 bases. The CDR3 bases are TGTGCCATCAGCCCCGGGACGGGTAGCACAGATACGCAGTATTTT. Amino acid sequence: CAISPGTGSTDTQYF.

This clone was seen a handful of times. The J gene is TRBJ2-2, the V gene TRBV5-1; TRBD1 agrees at 7 bases. V dropped 3 bases and J dropped 8; count of bases not matched to a gene: 7. From germline, CDR1 is SGHRS and CDR2 YFSETQ. CDR3 size: 14 residues. The CDR3 DNA reads TGCGCCAGCAGCTGGGACAGATCTGCGGGGGAGCTGTTTTTT. Translation: CASSWDRSAGELFF.

This clone was seen more than once but under ten times. The J gene is TRBJ1-2, the V gene TRBV30; no firm D call. CDR3 length: 14 amino acids. The V and J ends lost 3 bases and 4 bases respectively, with 15 bases between them. Looked up from germline, CDR1 is GTSNPN and CDR2 is SVGIG (reference sequence). The CDR3 DNA reads as TGTGCCTGGAGCCCTCGCCGGAGGGTCTATGGCTACACCTTC. Translating it yields CAWSPRRRVYGYTF. The complete variable domain, with remaining parts taken from reference TRBV30 and TRBJ1-2, reads SQTIHQWPATLVQPVGSPLSLECTVEGTSNPNLYWYRQAAGRGLQLLFYSVGIGQISSEVPQNLSASRPQDRQFILSSKKLLLSDSGFYLCAWSPRRRVYGYTFGSGTRLTVV.

This clone has a handful of counts. The chain uses TRBV11-1 and TRBJ2-5; D not certain. Germline V lookup: CDR1 SGHAT, CDR2 FQDESV (reference sequence). CDR3 length: 13 residues. Trimming took 0 bases from V and 5 from J, leaving 7 bases between them. The CDR3 sequence: CASSLAPEETQYF. Here the CDR3 DNA reads TGTGCCAGCAGCTTAGCGCCCGAGGAGACCCAGTACTTC.

The rearrangement joins TRBV7-2 to TRBJ1-4, with D hard to call. V shed 3 bases and J shed 8 bases, with 10 bases lying between them. The CDR3 runs to 13 residues. Germline CDR1 and CDR2: SGHTA and FQGNSA. This CDR3 is CASSFTRLEKLFF. For the CDR3, the DNA is TGTGCCAGCAGCTTTACCCGCCTAGAAAAACTGTTTTTT.

This clone was recorded a few times. This chain connects TRBV14 to TRBJ2-7; D is unresolved. V gave up 4 bases and J gave up 3 bases, with 10 bases separating them. CDR3 size: 13 residues. Per germline, CDR1 SGHDN and CDR2 FVKESK. The CDR3 reads CASSPLQIYEQYF. The DNA for the CDR3 is TGTGCCAGCAGCCCACTACAGATCTACGAGCAGTACTTC.

The chain recombines TRBV4-1 with TRBJ2-5; D is uncertain. V lost 1 base and J lost 4, with 7 bases in between. Germline CDR1 is MGHRA and CDR2 is YSYEKL. The CDR3 is 13 amino acids. The CDR3 nucleotides read TGCGCCAGCAGCCAAGGCCCCCTAGAGACCCAGTACTTC. This translates into CASSQGPLETQYF.

The gene calls are TRBV7-2 and TRBJ2-7, with D maybe TRBD1 (9 bases). CDR1 and CDR2 (germline): SGHTA, FQGNSA. The CDR3 runs 17 residues. V dropped 1 base and J dropped 7 bases, with 23 bases sitting between them. The CDR3 DNA reads TGTGCCAGCAGCTTAGTGATTGGGGGACAGGGACTAGGAGAGCAGTACGTC. Translating it yields CASSLVIGGQGLGEQYV.

The chain couples TRBV5-4 to TRBJ1-5; possibly TRBD1 for D (6 bases). The germline V gene has CDR1 SGHNT and CDR2 YYREEE (reference sequence). V was trimmed by 4 bases and J by 7 bases, leaving 12 bases between them. The CDR3 runs to 13 residues. The CDR3 sequence is CASSADSGQPQHF. The CDR3 DNA reads as TGTGCCAGCAGCGCGGACAGCGGGCAGCCCCAGCATTTT.

This clone was counted a few times. The chain uses TRBV27 and TRBJ1-1; 9 nucleotides line up with TRBD1. From germline, CDR1 is MNHEY and CDR2 SMNVEV (reference sequence). V lost 6 bases, J lost 0 bases, and 8 bases stayed unmatched. CDR3 length: 16 amino acids. The CDR3 coding sequence is TGTGCCAGCAGAAAACAGGGGGCTCGTATGAACACTGAAGCTTTCTTT. Translation gives CASRKQGARMNTEAFF.

This clone has just one count. The chain couples TRBV18 to TRBJ1-2; D is unclear. CDR1 and CDR2 from the germline V gene are KGHSH and LQKENI. This CDR3 has 15 amino acids. Trimming shortened V by 6 bases and J by 7 bases, and 21 bases separated the two germline ends. The CDR3 is CASSRGPTTLAGYTF. CDR3 nucleotides: TGTGCCAGCTCCCGTGGACCGACCACGCTAGCTGGCTACACCTTC.

This clone has more than one count but fewer than ten. The chain uses TRBV29-1 and TRBJ2-3; possible D gene TRBD2, 5 bases. Trimming cost V 6 bases and J 1 base, with 14 bases left between them. Germline assignment: CDR1 SQVTM and CDR2 ANQGSEA. The CDR3 loop spans 14 amino acids. The DNA for the CDR3 is TGCAGCGTGGTAAGACTATCAGGCACAGATACGCAGTATTTT. It yields the protein CSVVRLSGTDTQYF.

This clone was found a few times. CDR3 nucleotide sequence: TGTGCCAGCACCCGGCTTGGGGGGACTAATCAGCCCCAGCATTTT. It translates to CASTRLGGTNQPQHF. V gene TRBV6-1 combines with J gene TRBJ1-5; possible D gene TRBD1, 5 bases. Germline lookup yields CDR1 MNHNS and CDR2 SASEGT. This CDR3 region has 15 residues. Trimming removed 7 bases from V and 4 bases from J, with 17 bases in between.

Many counts were recorded for this clone. The rearrangement links TRBV18 to TRBJ2-7; TRBD1 matches at 7 bases. J lost 7 bases, V lost 4 bases, and 7 bases had no gene match. Germline CDR1 is KGHSH and CDR2 is LQKENI. This CDR3 is built from 13 residues. The CDR3 spells CASSQGAFGEQYF. As DNA, the CDR3 is TGTGCCAGCTCACAGGGGGCCTTCGGGGAGCAGTACTTC.

This clone was counted ten times or more. Other DNA sequences within the sample encode an identical CDR3. The CDR3 DNA reads as TGTGCCAGCAGCTTGGGACAGGTGAACACTGAAGCTTTCTTT. Translating it yields CASSLGQVNTEAFF. The chain carries TRBV7-9 and TRBJ1-1; 8 bases align to TRBD1. The CDR3 is made up of 14 amino acids. Germline trimming cut 3 bases from V and 0 bases from J; bases unmatched to any gene: 0. Germline values: CDR1 SEHNR, CDR2 FQNEAQ (reference sequence).

This clone was detected many times. The chain links TRBV28 to TRBJ2-7; 9 positions agree with TRBD1. Germline V gene lookup returns CDR1 MDHEN and CDR2 SYDVKM. CDR3 length: 16 residues. Unmatched junction bases numbered 11, after V lost 8 bases and J lost 0 bases. The CDR3 DNA sequence: TGTGCCAGCCAGGGAGCTTCGGGACAGGGCTCCTACGAGCAGTACGTC. This encodes CASQGASGQGSYEQYV.

This clone was seen more than once but under ten times. The rearrangement links TRBV28 to TRBJ2-1, with no clear D. In germline, CDR1 is MDHEN, CDR2 SYDVKM. Trimming shortened V by 7 bases and J by 0 bases, and 16 bases separated the two germline ends. The CDR3 has 16 residues. In DNA, the CDR3 is TGTGCCAGCATCAGCTCAGGTTTGAGCTCCTACAATGAGCAGTTCTTC. Residues: CASISSGLSSYNEQFF.

Only a few counts were recorded for this clone. This sequence joins TRBV7-3 and TRBJ1-1, with 9 nucleotides matching TRBD1. V lost 4 bases to trimming and J lost 4 bases; unmatched junction nucleotides: 7. CDR1 is SGHTA, CDR2 FQGTGA, per germline. The CDR3 is made up of 15 amino acids. The CDR3 nucleotides read TGTGCCAGCAGCTCCGGGACAGGGTTTGTCACTGAAGCTTTCTTT. Translated: CASSSGTGFVTEAFF.

The V gene is TRBV23-1, the J gene TRBJ1-3; D remains unclear. TRBV23-1 is an open reading frame whose function is uncertain. The CDR3 sequence is 17 residues long. Trimming pared 0 bases from V and 0 bases from J, leaving 12 bases between. The CDR3 spells CASSQSPAPNSGNTIYF. The CDR3 nucleotides are TGCGCCAGCAGTCAATCCCCAGCTCCGAACTCTGGAAACACCATATATTTT.

The V gene is TRBV5-6, the J gene TRBJ2-2, with 7 bases aligning to TRBD2. The CDR3 covers 16 residues. Per germline, CDR1 SGHDT and CDR2 YYEEEE. V gave up 0 bases and J gave up 5 bases; unmatched junction bases: 7. The CDR3 reads CASSLVPSGATGELFF. For the CDR3, the DNA is TGTGCCAGCAGCTTGGTACCCAGCGGGGCAACCGGGGAGCTGTTTTTT.

The chain is built from TRBV5-4 and TRBJ1-5, with D hard to call. CDR1 is SGHNT, CDR2 YYREEE, per germline (reference sequence). Trimming stripped 2 bases from V and 2 bases from J, with 11 bases between. This CDR3 has 15 residues. CDR3 coding DNA: TGTGCCAGCAGCTTTGGAGGAGATGGCAATCAGCCCCAGCATTTT. Encoded protein: CASSFGGDGNQPQHF.

Ten or more counts support this clone. The identical CDR3 is also encoded by other nucleotide sequences in the sample. The J gene is TRBJ2-5, the V gene TRBV5-1; D is uncertain. V was shortened by 0 bases and J by 3 bases, with 6 bases between the two germline ends. The CDR3 length is 13 residues. Germline V gene sequence: CDR1 SGHRS, CDR2 YFSETQ. CDR3 coding DNA: TGCGCCAGCAGCTTGGGACTTGAAGAGACCCAGTACTTC. It translates to CASSLGLEETQYF.